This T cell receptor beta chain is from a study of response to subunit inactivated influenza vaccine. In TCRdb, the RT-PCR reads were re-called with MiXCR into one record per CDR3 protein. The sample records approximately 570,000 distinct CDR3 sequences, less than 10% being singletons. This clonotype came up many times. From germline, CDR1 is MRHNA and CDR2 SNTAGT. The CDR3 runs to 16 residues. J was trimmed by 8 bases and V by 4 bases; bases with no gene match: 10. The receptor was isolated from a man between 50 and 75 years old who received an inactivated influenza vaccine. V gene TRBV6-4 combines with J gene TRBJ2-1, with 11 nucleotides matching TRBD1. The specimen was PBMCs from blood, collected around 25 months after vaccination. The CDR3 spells CASSATGTGGWYEQFF. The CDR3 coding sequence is TGTGCCAGCAGTGCCACCGGGACAGGGGGTTGGTATGAGCAGTTCTTC.